This TCR beta chain derives from a study of T cell repertoires in cytomegalovirus infection. Study-level information: Recently described HLA-C-restricted plus well-studied HLA-B-restricted CMV epitopes were used. CMV infection and matching HLA type were both indicated by public TCR beta signatures.

TCRdb reprocessed the reads with MiXCR, giving one entry per CDR3 protein. The sample consists of 200,000 to 250,000 distinct CDR3 sequences, approximately 38% of them appearing once. In this sample, this clonotype turned up once. The target antigen is unknown. The study, taken as a whole, reports: In two of eight donors, the top clonotype was HLA-C-restricted CMV-specific. The cumulative frequency of public TCR beta families distinguished individuals who carried CMV together with the relevant HLA.

From germline, CDR1 is MDHEN and CDR2 SYDVKM. After removal of 6 bases from V and 0 bases from J, the junction contained 6 bases not matched to a gene. The CDR3 is made up of 17 amino acids. The sequence derives from a human donor in good health (CMV status not recorded). Some clones in this sample may be carry-over from other donors' samples. The gene calls are TRBV28 and TRBJ2-6; 9 bases are a match to TRBD2. This material consisted of CD8+ T cells from cultured PBMCs, taken from culture after CMV antigen stimulation. The CDR3 DNA is TGTGCCAGCAGGGGAGCGGGAGGTTCCTCTGGGGCCAACGTCCTGACTTTC. Translation: CASRGAGGSSGANVLTF.